A single T cell receptor (beta chain) is shown here with its context. The immunoSEQ assay amplified TCRB CDR3 from up to roughly 2 ug DNA. The data were produced by immunoSEQ multiplex PCR, yet TCRdb's version contains in-frame clones alone and is incomplete. The repertoire has some 87,000 clones, more than 75% of them found once; the top ten carry around 2.9%. Germline CDR1 SGHRS, CDR2 YFSETQ. V lost 4 bases, J lost 0 bases, and 10 bases lay in between. CDR3 length: 14 residues. Isocitrate dehydrogenase mutation was absent in all glioblastoma patients. Blood PBMC samples: pre-vaccination, two weeks post third vaccination, and at tumor progression. The data were obtained in a study of glioma-infiltrating T cells after dendritic cell vaccination. Study background: Between about 2002 and 2012, patients got autologous tumor lysate-pulsed dendritic cell vaccines.

The sequencing used blood, collected before dendritic cell vaccination. The receptor was isolated from a human donor with glioblastoma. The chain carries TRBV5-1 and TRBJ1-1; no firm D call. CDR3 protein: CASSGGSMNTEAFF. CDR3 coding DNA: TGCGCCAGCAGCGGAGGGTCGATGAACACTGAAGCTTTCTTT.